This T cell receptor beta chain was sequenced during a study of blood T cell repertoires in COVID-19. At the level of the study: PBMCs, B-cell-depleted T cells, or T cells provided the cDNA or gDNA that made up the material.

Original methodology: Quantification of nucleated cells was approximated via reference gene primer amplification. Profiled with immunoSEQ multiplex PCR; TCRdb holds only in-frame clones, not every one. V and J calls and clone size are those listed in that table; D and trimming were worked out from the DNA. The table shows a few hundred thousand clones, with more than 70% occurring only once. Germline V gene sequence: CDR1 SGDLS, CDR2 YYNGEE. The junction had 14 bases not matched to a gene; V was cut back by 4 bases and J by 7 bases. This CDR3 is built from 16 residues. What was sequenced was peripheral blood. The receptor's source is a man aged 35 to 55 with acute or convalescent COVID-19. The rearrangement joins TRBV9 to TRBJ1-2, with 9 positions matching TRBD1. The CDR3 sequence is CASSSTHTGGSGGYTF. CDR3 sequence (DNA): TGTGCCAGCAGCTCGACTCATACAGGGGGCAGTGGTGGCTACACCTTC.